Below are 32 T cell receptor beta chains sequenced from a single sample in a study of blood T cells in healthy people across ages. A sample-barcoded 5' primer and a J-beta primer mix were used in a second PCR of roughly 7 to 11 cycles. TCRdb ran MiXCR on the 5' RACE reads and lists one entry per CDR3 protein. The sample yields 700,000 or so distinct CDR3 sequences, approximately 22% seen once. Sequenced: blood. All receptors come from a man in his 70s in good health.

This clonotype was counted between two and nine times. The chain is built from TRBV19 and TRBJ1-5; TRBD1 might be the D (5 bases). The CDR3 is 15 residues long. The germline CDR1 and CDR2 sequences are LNHDA and SQIVND (reference sequence). V was cut by 1 base and J by 7 bases, with 14 bases left in between. CDR3 in DNA: TGTGCCAGTAGTATAGTGGCAGGGCCCGGCCAGCCCCAGCATTTT. This encodes CASSIVAGPGQPQHF.

The CDR3 spells CASSSNHRAMNTEAFF. The CDR3, as DNA: TGTGCCAGCAGTTCGAACCACAGGGCTATGAACACTGAAGCTTTCTTT. J is TRBJ1-1 and V is TRBV6-6; TRBD1 might be the D (6 bases). Germline V gives CDR1 MNHNY, CDR2 SVGAGI (reference sequence). CDR3 length: 16 amino acids. The germline V and J ends were trimmed by 4 bases and 0 bases, with 15 bases remaining between them.

This clonotype was seen more than once but under ten times. The chain has TRBV6-5 and TRBJ2-1, with 8 bases that match TRBD2. V dropped 2 bases and J dropped 3; count of bases not matched to a gene: 21. The germline CDR1 and CDR2 sequences are MNHEY and SVGAGI. CDR3 length: 21 residues. CDR3 amino acids: CASSYPKASSGRPLNYNEQFF. DNA for the CDR3: TGTGCCAGCAGTTACCCTAAAGCCTCGAGCGGGAGACCCCTCAACTACAATGAGCAGTTCTTC.

The chain recombines TRBV7-9 with TRBJ2-1; 8 bases agree with TRBD2. CDR1 and CDR2 (germline): SEHNR, FQNEAQ (reference sequence). J was trimmed by 7 bases and V by 7 bases; bases with no gene match: 6. The CDR3 totals 13 residues. The CDR3 coding sequence is TGTGCCAGCAATGGCGGGAGGAGGAATGAGCAGTTCTTC. As protein: CASNGGRRNEQFF.

Details on this clonotype: An end of the junction does not agree with germline; a read error may underlie this. The chain is built from TRBV12-3 or TRBV12-4 and TRBJ2-3; D may correspond to TRBD1 or TRBD2 (6 bases each). The CDR3 runs to 15 residues. Written as DNA, the CDR3 is TGTGCCGGCAGTTTAGGGGGGAGCAGGGCAGATACGCAGTATTTT. Translating gives CAGSLGGSRADTQYF.

The rearrangement links TRBV29-1 to TRBJ2-1, with D possibly being TRBD1 (5 bases). V was clipped by 8 bases and J by 7 bases, with 15 bases between them. This CDR3 is 12 amino acids long. CDR1 and CDR2 (germline): SQVTM, ANQGSEA. For the CDR3, the DNA is TGCAGCTATGACGACAGTCCTAATGAGCAGTTCTTC. Its protein is CSYDDSPNEQFF.

The rearrangement joins TRBV20-1 to TRBJ2-7, with TRBD1 identical over 9 bases. The better agreement between TRBJ2-1 and the DNA end casts doubt on the J call. Germline CDR1 and CDR2: DFQATT and SNEGSKA (reference sequence). This CDR3 spans 14 amino acids. The CDR3 coding sequence is TGCAGTGCTAGCCGGACAGGGGTAAGGAGTGAGCAGTTCTTC. Its translation is CSASRTGVRSEQFF.

This clonotype has more than one count but fewer than ten. The chain carries TRBV20-1 and TRBJ1-1; D is possibly TRBD1 (5 bases). The germline CDR1 and CDR2 sequences are DFQATT and SNEGSKA (reference sequence). Deletions cut 6 bases from V and 5 bases from J, with 16 bases between. The CDR3 runs to 13 residues. The CDR3 is CSAAPTGRTEAFF. CDR3 nucleotides: TGCAGTGCCGCCCCCACGGGGCGGACTGAAGCTTTCTTT.

The gene calls are TRBV20-1 and TRBJ2-1; a weak D match, TRBD2 (6 bases). The DNA end is a closer match to TRBJ2-7, so the J assignment may be wrong. CDR1 is DFQATT and CDR2 is SNEGSKA in the germline V gene (reference sequence). The CDR3 is 16 amino acids. The CDR3 coding sequence is TGCAGTGCTAGAACCCCTCGGGGAGGAAGCTCCTACGAGCAGTACTTC. As protein: CSARTPRGGSSYEQYF.

The rearrangement links TRBV24-1 to TRBJ1-2; perhaps TRBD1 as D (6 bases). Germline values: CDR1 KGHDR, CDR2 SFDVKD. This CDR3 comprises 17 residues. Between the trimmed V and J ends, which lost 4 bases and 2 bases, there was a span of 19 bases. CDR3 protein: CATSDGTTGSGNYGYTF. DNA for the CDR3: TGTGCCACCAGTGACGGGACAACGGGGAGTGGAAACTATGGCTACACCTTC.

This clonotype was seen a few times. This chain links TRBV10-3 with TRBJ1-4; tentative D call: TRBD1 (5 bases). This CDR3 is 15 amino acids long. Trimming pared 6 bases from V and 7 bases from J, leaving 18 bases between. The germline CDR1 and CDR2 sequences are ENHRY and SYGVKD. This CDR3 reads CAISPDWGGVEKLFF. The CDR3 DNA is TGTGCCATCAGCCCCGATTGGGGGGGAGTTGAAAAACTGTTTTTT.

V and J are TRBV20-1 and TRBJ2-1, with unresolved D. CDR3 size: 15 residues. Per germline, CDR1 DFQATT and CDR2 SNEGSKA (reference sequence). Trimming removed 4 bases at V and 4 bases at J, with 17 bases between. The CDR3 DNA reads as TGCAGTGCTAAAATCCGGAGAGCTGCTTACAATGAGCAGTTCTTC. Translating gives CSAKIRRAAYNEQFF.

The rearrangement links TRBV12-3 or TRBV12-4 to TRBJ2-5, with D unclear. CDR3 length: 16 residues. Trimming pared 3 bases from V and 0 bases from J, leaving 14 bases between. CDR3 sequence (DNA): TGTGCCAGCAGTTTTCGCCCTGTGGGCAACCAAGAGACCCAGTACTTC. This codes for CASSFRPVGNQETQYF.

This rearrangement joins TRBV5-6 to TRBJ2-3; weak D call: TRBD1 (6 bases). V was shortened by 2 bases and J by 2 bases, with 15 bases between the two germline ends. CDR1 and CDR2 (germline): SGHDT, YYEEEE. This CDR3 contains 16 residues. The CDR3, as DNA: TGTGCCAGCAGCTTTGGTACAGGGATTCTCACAGATACGCAGTATTTT. Translation: CASSFGTGILTDTQYF.

The CDR3 DNA sequence: TGTGCCAGCACCGGGCAGACGGATCAGCCCCAGCATTTT. It yields the protein CASTGQTDQPQHF. The gene calls are TRBV28 and TRBJ1-5; D gene uncertain. V was pared by 7 bases and J by 5 bases, with 12 bases between. Germline CDR1 and CDR2: MDHEN and SYDVKM. This CDR3 has 13 residues.

The rearrangement joins TRBV29-1 to TRBJ1-2; no firm D call. The CDR3 sequence is 14 residues long. Germline V gene lookup returns CDR1 SQVTM and CDR2 ANQGSEA. V was pared by 3 bases and J by 8 bases, with 19 bases between. The CDR3 DNA sequence: TGCAGCGTTGACGAGGGTGGTGGCCATTGGGGCTACACCTTC. It yields the protein CSVDEGGGHWGYTF.

There are a few counts of this clonotype. The J gene is TRBJ2-1, the V gene TRBV20-1; D perhaps matches TRBD2 (6 bases). This CDR3 has 15 residues. V lost 5 bases, J lost 7 bases, and 21 bases lay in between. Germline V lookup: CDR1 DFQATT, CDR2 SNEGSKA (reference sequence). CDR3 loop: CSALRRSGALNEQFF. For the CDR3, the DNA is TGCAGTGCTCTCCGGCGTAGCGGCGCCTTGAATGAGCAGTTCTTC.

The V call is TRBV6-1, the J call TRBJ2-2; 11 bases are shared with TRBD1. The V gene end was trimmed by 9 bases and the J gene end by 5 bases; junction bases not matched to a gene: 5. This CDR3 is 14 amino acids long. CDR1 is MNHNS, CDR2 SASEGT, per germline. CDR3: CASSGQGGTGELFF. The DNA for the CDR3 is TGTGCCAGTTCGGGACAGGGGGGAACCGGGGAGCTGTTTTTT.

The chain is built from TRBV7-2 and TRBJ2-7, with 7 bases identical to TRBD2. Trimming at V came to 5 bases and at J to 6 bases, leaving 4 bases not matched to a gene. The CDR3 consists of 12 residues. The V gene's germline CDR1 is SGHTA and CDR2 FQGNSA. The CDR3 region is CASSVTSAEQYF. CDR3 DNA: TGTGCCAGCAGCGTAACTAGCGCCGAGCAGTACTTC.

J is TRBJ2-5 and V is TRBV5-1; D perhaps matches TRBD1 (7 bases). The J call may be faulty, since TRBJ2-7 better matches the DNA end. From germline, CDR1 is SGHRS and CDR2 YFSETQ. The CDR3 runs to 14 residues. CDR3 in amino acids: CASSLAGGNYEQYF. CDR3 DNA sequence: TGCGCCAGCAGCTTGGCAGGGGGGAACTACGAGCAGTACTTC.

This clonotype was observed a few times. CDR3 in amino acids: CAWSDLRLLNTEAFF. CDR3 DNA sequence: TGTGCCTGGAGTGACCTTCGCCTTCTGAACACTGAAGCTTTCTTT. This chain links TRBV30 with TRBJ1-1; no definite D call. Trimming stripped 1 base from V and 0 bases from J, with 12 bases between. Looked up from germline, CDR1 is GTSNPN and CDR2 is SVGIG (reference sequence). The CDR3 is made up of 15 amino acids.

This clonotype was detected a few times. V and J are TRBV10-3 and TRBJ2-1; no clear D. The CDR3 has 11 residues. V was cut by 6 bases and J by 8 bases, with 8 bases left in between. Per germline, CDR1 ENHRY and CDR2 SYGVKD. CDR3 coding DNA: TGTGCCATCAGAAGTGTGGATGAGCAGTTCTTC. Protein: CAIRSVDEQFF.

The CDR3: CASSPAGGTYYGYTF. CDR3 DNA sequence: TGTGCCAGCAGTCCCGCCGGGGGGACCTACTATGGCTACACCTTC. V is TRBV12-3 or TRBV12-4 and J is TRBJ1-2; tentative D call: TRBD1 (5 bases). The CDR3 extends over 15 amino acids. Between the trimmed V and J ends, which lost 5 bases and 3 bases, there was a span of 16 bases.

The chain recombines TRBV24-1 with TRBJ2-1; 10 bases are shared with TRBD2. The germline V gene has CDR1 KGHDR and CDR2 SFDVKD. The CDR3 has 16 amino acids. Trimming took 3 bases from V and 5 from J; bases not matched to a gene: 6. The CDR3 DNA reads as TGTGCCACCAGTGATACTAGCGGGGATCTTGACAATGAGCAGTTCTTC. Amino acids: CATSDTSGDLDNEQFF.

The chain has TRBV10-1 and TRBJ2-7, with 10 bases fitting TRBD2. V lost 4 bases and J lost 0; bases outside the gene matches: 6. Germline lookup yields CDR1 WNHNN and CDR2 SYGVQD (reference sequence). The CDR3 runs to 16 residues. The CDR3 reads CASSAQTSGFSYEQYF. As DNA, the CDR3 is TGCGCCAGCAGTGCACAGACTAGCGGGTTCTCCTACGAGCAGTACTTC.

The table lists this clonotype with a few counts. This chain connects TRBV15 to TRBJ2-5; D ambiguous. Germline loops: CDR1 LNHNV, CDR2 YYDKDF (reference sequence). V lost 2 bases and J lost 5, with 12 bases in between. The CDR3 runs 14 residues. The CDR3: CATSRSRVVETQYF. CDR3 DNA: TGTGCCACCAGCAGATCTCGGGTAGTTGAGACCCAGTACTTC.

This clonotype was seen more than once but under ten times. V gene TRBV6-1 combines with J gene TRBJ1-6; 8 bases map to TRBD1. Trimming took 1 base from V and 9 from J; bases not matched to a gene: 11. This CDR3 contains 17 residues. Germline CDR1 MNHNS, CDR2 SASEGT. CDR3 loop: CASSEEAVAGGRSPLHF. Written as DNA, the CDR3 is TGTGCCAGCAGTGAAGAAGCTGTGGCAGGGGGCCGTTCACCCCTCCACTTT.

This clonotype has only a few counts. The DNA of the CDR3 is TGTGCCAGCAGCGTGGGGGTACGCACAGATACGCAGTATTTT. It encodes CASSVGVRTDTQYF. The chain employs TRBV5-6 and TRBJ2-3; D may match TRBD1 or TRBD2 (5 bases each). Germline V lookup: CDR1 SGHDT, CDR2 YYEEEE. V lost 4 bases and J 1 base, leaving 10 bases between the germline ends. The CDR3 is 14 amino acids.

The V gene is TRBV6-5, the J gene TRBJ1-3; no firm D call. V lost 6 bases to trimming and J lost 4 bases, with 16 bases between them. In germline, CDR1 is MNHEY, CDR2 SVGAGI. This CDR3 is built from 15 residues. This chain's CDR3 is CASRPAGSEGNTIYF. CDR3 DNA: TGTGCCAGCAGACCTGCAGGCTCCGAGGGAAACACCATATATTTT.

This clonotype was observed at least ten times. The genes are TRBV27 and TRBJ2-3; D remains unclear. This CDR3 spans 15 amino acids. CDR1 and CDR2 from the germline V gene are MNHEY and SMNVEV (reference sequence). V shed 2 bases and J shed 4 bases, with 13 bases lying between them. As DNA, the CDR3 is TGTGCCAGCAGTTTAGGACGGGCCCCCTCAGATACGCAGTATTTT. Protein sequence: CASSLGRAPSDTQYF.

In this sample, this clonotype turned up a few times. The chain joins TRBV7-2 to TRBJ1-2, with 9 bases lining up with TRBD1. V dropped 5 bases and J dropped 3; count of bases not matched to a gene: 7. The CDR3 contains 15 residues. In germline, CDR1 is SGHTA, CDR2 FQGNSA. CDR3 sequence: CASSPDRGTYYGYTF. As DNA, the CDR3 is TGTGCCAGCAGCCCCGACAGGGGGACCTACTATGGCTACACCTTC.

In this sample, this clonotype turned up a few times. CDR3 loop: CAWSAGALGYSNQPQHF. Written as DNA, the CDR3 is TGTGCCTGGAGTGCAGGGGCCTTAGGGTACAGCAATCAGCCCCAGCATTTT. The chain couples TRBV30 to TRBJ1-5; a weak D match, TRBD1 (6 bases). Germline V gives CDR1 GTSNPN, CDR2 SVGIG (reference sequence). Trimming pared 1 base from V and 1 base from J, leaving 17 bases between. CDR3 size: 17 residues.